The next 2 T cell receptor beta chains were all read from a single sample in a study of monozygotic twins with inflammatory bowel disease. TCRdb reprocessed the 5' RACE reads, keeping one entry per CDR3 protein, no DNA. In all, the sample yields some 330,000 distinct CDR3 sequences. Source material: blood. Receptor source: a human donor with ulcerative colitis or Crohn's disease, or a healthy co-twin of an affected twin (not recorded which).

The CDR3 region is CASRDIAGASYEQYF. This sequence joins TRBV4-2 and TRBJ2-7; TCRdb's D call, TRBD2, is unchecked because there is no DNA. The germline V gene has CDR1 LGHNA and CDR2 YNFKEQ. CDR3 size: 15 residues.

CDR3 protein: CASSRGSDYGYTF. V and J are TRBV7-9 and TRBJ1-2. This CDR3 comprises 13 residues. CDR1 is SEHNR, CDR2 FQNEAQ, per germline (reference sequence).